This is a list of T cell receptor beta chains from one sample in a study of blood T cell repertoires in COVID-19. The assay was immunoSEQ multiplex PCR, and TCRdb's table has in-frame clones only and misses some. The profile shows tens of thousands of clones, approximately 90% of them singletons. Sequences were obtained from peripheral blood. The receptors were sampled from a man older than 75 with acute or convalescent COVID-19. The CDR3 runs from the conserved cysteine through the conserved F or W. The D gene is left open where the match is weak. Not every row has a clone size; where given, it reads once, few, many or a size class.

cdr3_nt: TGTGCCAGCAGTTACGGGGGCCCAGGGGGTGAAAAACTGTTTTTT
cdr3_aa: CASSYGGPGGEKLFF
v_call: TRBV6-6
d_call: TRBD1
j_call: TRBJ1-4
clone_size: NA

cdr3_nt: TGTGCCAGCAGCGTCCGGGACAGGAACACTGAAGCTTTCTTT
cdr3_aa: CASSVRDRNTEAFF
v_call: TRBV5-5
d_call: TRBD1
j_call: TRBJ1-1
clone_size: NA

cdr3_nt: TGTGCCAGCAGCCGGGCCGGGACAGAGCAAGAGACCCAGTACTTC
cdr3_aa: CASSRAGTEQETQYF
v_call: TRBV3-1/TRBV3-2
d_call: TRBD1
j_call: TRBJ2-5
clone_size: NA

cdr3_nt: TGTGCCAGTAGTGCGAGCGGGGAAGGCTACAATGAGCAGTTCTTC
cdr3_aa: CASSASGEGYNEQFF
v_call: TRBV19
d_call: TRBD2
j_call: TRBJ2-1
clone_size: NA

cdr3_nt: TGTGCCAGCAGCCCATTGAACACTGAAGCTTTCTTT
cdr3_aa: CASSPLNTEAFF
v_call: TRBV12-3/TRBV12-4
d_call: NA
j_call: TRBJ1-1
clone_size: few

cdr3_nt: TGTGCCAGCAGTCCGGCAGGGGTGAACACTGAAGCTTTCTTT
cdr3_aa: CASSPAGVNTEAFF
v_call: TRBV28
d_call: NA
j_call: TRBJ1-1
clone_size: NA

cdr3_nt: TGTGCCAGCAGTGACTCTCCTATGCGGGACCTCTCCAATCAGCCCCAGCATTTT
cdr3_aa: CASSDSPMRDLSNQPQHF
v_call: TRBV6-4
d_call: NA
j_call: TRBJ1-5
clone_size: NA

cdr3_nt: TGTGCCAGCAGCCAAGATTCCGTGAGCTCGACCCAGTACTTC
cdr3_aa: CASSQDSVSSTQYF
v_call: TRBV3-1/TRBV3-2
d_call: NA
j_call: TRBJ2-5
clone_size: NA

cdr3_nt: TGTGCCAGCAGTTCCGGACAGTTTACCGGGGAGCTGTTTTTT
cdr3_aa: CASSSGQFTGELFF
v_call: TRBV6-5
d_call: NA
j_call: TRBJ2-2
clone_size: NA

cdr3_nt: TGTGCCAGCAGTGAAACAAAGGGACAGGGGGAAAGGAATGAGCAGTTCTTC
cdr3_aa: CASSETKGQGERNEQFF
v_call: TRBV25-1
d_call: TRBD1
j_call: TRBJ2-1
clone_size: NA

cdr3_nt: TGTGCCAGCAGCTTTGACAGGAATCAGCCCCAGCATTTT
cdr3_aa: CASSFDRNQPQHF
v_call: TRBV7-9
d_call: NA
j_call: TRBJ1-5
clone_size: NA

cdr3_nt: TGCGCCAGCAGCGGGCAGTCGAAGAGCTCCTACGAGCAGTACTTC
cdr3_aa: CASSGQSKSSYEQYF
v_call: TRBV5-1
d_call: NA
j_call: TRBJ2-7
clone_size: NA

cdr3_nt: TGTGCCAGCAGCCTCGGGGTGGCCACGCAGTATTTT
cdr3_aa: CASSLGVATQYF
v_call: TRBV7-2
d_call: NA
j_call: TRBJ2-3
clone_size: once

cdr3_nt: TGCAGCGTTGCGGCAGGGGGCCTGGGAGAGACCCAGTACTTC
cdr3_aa: CSVAAGGLGETQYF
v_call: TRBV29-1
d_call: TRBD1
j_call: TRBJ2-5
clone_size: NA

cdr3_nt: TGTGCCAGCAGCTTAACCCCCAGGGCCCCTGAAGCTTTCTTT
cdr3_aa: CASSLTPRAPEAFF
v_call: TRBV7-8
d_call: NA
j_call: TRBJ1-1
clone_size: NA

cdr3_nt: TGTGCCAGTCTGGTCAAAGCGGTGTCGGTTTCACCCCTCCACTTT
cdr3_aa: CASLVKAVSVSPLHF
v_call: TRBV2
d_call: NA
j_call: TRBJ1-6
clone_size: NA

cdr3_nt: TGTGCCAGCAGCACCGGGATAAGGAACACTGAAGCTTTCTTT
cdr3_aa: CASSTGIRNTEAFF
v_call: TRBV7-8
d_call: NA
j_call: TRBJ1-1
clone_size: NA

cdr3_nt: TGTGCCAGCAGCCAAGTTACAGGCTCCTACGAGCAGTACTTC
cdr3_aa: CASSQVTGSYEQYF
v_call: TRBV4-2
d_call: NA
j_call: TRBJ2-7
clone_size: few

cdr3_nt: TGTGCCAGCAGCTTCAGCGTCTGGATCGAGCAGTACTTC
cdr3_aa: CASSFSVWIEQYF
v_call: TRBV7-9
d_call: NA
j_call: TRBJ2-7
clone_size: NA

cdr3_nt: TGTGCCAGCTCACCACTGTCGCAGGCCACAGATACGCAGTATTTT
cdr3_aa: CASSPLSQATDTQYF
v_call: TRBV18
d_call: NA
j_call: TRBJ2-3
clone_size: NA

cdr3_nt: TGTGCCAGCAGCGTAGGGTGGCTCCAGGGGTTTGGCTACACCTTC
cdr3_aa: CASSVGWLQGFGYTF
v_call: TRBV6-5
d_call: NA
j_call: TRBJ1-2
clone_size: few

cdr3_nt: TGTGCCAGCAGTGGAGGCATTCTCGGTAGGGGGAGACACGGGGAGCTGTTTTTT
cdr3_aa: CASSGGILGRGRHGELFF
v_call: TRBV6-1
d_call: NA
j_call: TRBJ2-2
clone_size: NA

cdr3_nt: TGTGCCAGTAGGACTATGACTCGCCCGGGGGAGACCCAGTACTTC
cdr3_aa: CASRTMTRPGETQYF
v_call: TRBV19
d_call: NA
j_call: TRBJ2-5
clone_size: NA

cdr3_nt: TGCGCCAGCGGACAGGGGCGCACGTACACTGAAGCTTTCTTT
cdr3_aa: CASGQGRTYTEAFF
v_call: TRBV5-1
d_call: TRBD1
j_call: TRBJ1-1
clone_size: NA

cdr3_nt: TGTGCCAGTAGTATCCGGACAGGGGGTAATCAGCCCCAGCATTTT
cdr3_aa: CASSIRTGGNQPQHF
v_call: TRBV19
d_call: TRBD1
j_call: TRBJ1-5
clone_size: NA

cdr3_nt: TGTGCCAGCAGTTCCTGGACAGGGGATGGCTACACCTTC
cdr3_aa: CASSSWTGDGYTF
v_call: TRBV27
d_call: TRBD1
j_call: TRBJ1-2
clone_size: NA

cdr3_nt: TGTGCCAGTAGTCACGCGCCGGGACAGAGGCCGCTCTATGGCTACACCTTC
cdr3_aa: CASSHAPGQRPLYGYTF
v_call: TRBV19
d_call: TRBD1
j_call: TRBJ1-2
clone_size: NA

cdr3_nt: TGCAGTGTACAGAGATCCTACGAGCAGTACTTC
cdr3_aa: CSVQRSYEQYF
v_call: TRBV20-1
d_call: NA
j_call: TRBJ2-7
clone_size: NA

cdr3_nt: TGTGCCAGCAGCCAAGGGTGGGGACAGGATAGCAATCAGCCCCAGCATTTT
cdr3_aa: CASSQGWGQDSNQPQHF
v_call: TRBV3-1/TRBV3-2
d_call: TRBD1
j_call: TRBJ1-5
clone_size: NA

cdr3_nt: TGTGCCAGCAGCTCCCACCCATCAGGCCCAGATACGCAGTATTTT
cdr3_aa: CASSSHPSGPDTQYF
v_call: TRBV7-8
d_call: NA
j_call: TRBJ2-3
clone_size: NA

cdr3_nt: TGTGCCAGCATGCGGGCCCGCCCTGACAATGAGCAGTTCTTC
cdr3_aa: CASMRARPDNEQFF
v_call: TRBV2
d_call: NA
j_call: TRBJ2-1
clone_size: NA

cdr3_nt: TGTGCCAGCAGCCGACAGATAGAAAACATTCAGTACTTC
cdr3_aa: CASSRQIENIQYF
v_call: TRBV2
d_call: NA
j_call: TRBJ2-4
clone_size: NA

cdr3_nt: TGTGCCAGCAGAACAGGTTTCGGGGAGACCCAGTACTTC
cdr3_aa: CASRTGFGETQYF
v_call: TRBV28
d_call: NA
j_call: TRBJ2-5
clone_size: NA

cdr3_nt: TGCAGTGCTAGTAGTCCGGTCTCCTACGAGCAGTACTTC
cdr3_aa: CSASSPVSYEQYF
v_call: TRBV20-1
d_call: NA
j_call: TRBJ2-7
clone_size: NA

cdr3_nt: TGTGCCTGGTCGCTAGCGGACAATGAGCAGTTCTTC
cdr3_aa: CAWSLADNEQFF
v_call: TRBV30
d_call: TRBD2
j_call: TRBJ2-1
clone_size: NA

cdr3_nt: TGTGCCAGCAGCCGGGACAGGTCTGGGTATGGCTACACCTTC
cdr3_aa: CASSRDRSGYGYTF
v_call: TRBV3-1/TRBV3-2
d_call: TRBD1
j_call: TRBJ1-2
clone_size: NA

cdr3_nt: TGTGCCAGCAGCCAAGCTGGGGCGGGACTAAGCACAGATACGCAGTATTTT
cdr3_aa: CASSQAGAGLSTDTQYF
v_call: TRBV4-2
d_call: TRBD2
j_call: TRBJ2-3
clone_size: NA

cdr3_nt: TGTGCCAGCTCTCAACGGTCAGGGACAACAGGAAACACCATATATTTT
cdr3_aa: CASSQRSGTTGNTIYF
v_call: TRBV18
d_call: NA
j_call: TRBJ1-3
clone_size: NA

cdr3_nt: TGTGCCAGCAGTGGGCCACTAGCGGGCTCCTACAATGAGCAGTTCTTC
cdr3_aa: CASSGPLAGSYNEQFF
v_call: TRBV25-1
d_call: TRBD2
j_call: TRBJ2-1
clone_size: NA

cdr3_nt: TGCGCCAGCAGCTTGACAGACTCTGGAAACACCATATATTTT
cdr3_aa: CASSLTDSGNTIYF
v_call: TRBV5-1
d_call: NA
j_call: TRBJ1-3
clone_size: NA

cdr3_nt: TGCAGCGAGCGACGGGGGGGCCACAATGAGCAGTTCTTC
cdr3_aa: CSERRGGHNEQFF
v_call: TRBV29-1
d_call: TRBD2
j_call: TRBJ2-1
clone_size: NA

cdr3_nt: TGTGCCAGCAGCTTAGACGGGGGGGCCTTTAATGAGCAGTTCTTC
cdr3_aa: CASSLDGGAFNEQFF
v_call: TRBV7-6
d_call: TRBD2
j_call: TRBJ2-1
clone_size: NA

cdr3_nt: TGCAGTGCTAGTTCCGGGACAAACAATGAGCAGTTCTTC
cdr3_aa: CSASSGTNNEQFF
v_call: TRBV20-1
d_call: NA
j_call: TRBJ2-1
clone_size: NA

cdr3_nt: TGTGCCAGCAGCCCCAACAGGGGGCGCGTACCTACTAATGAAAAACTGTTTTTT
cdr3_aa: CASSPNRGRVPTNEKLFF
v_call: TRBV28
d_call: TRBD1
j_call: TRBJ1-4
clone_size: NA

cdr3_nt: TGTGCCAGCGTGGGGGGGGTGACACCCTATGGCTACACCTTC
cdr3_aa: CASVGGVTPYGYTF
v_call: TRBV6-4
d_call: NA
j_call: TRBJ1-2
clone_size: NA

cdr3_nt: TGCGCCAGCAGTACCGCAGAGGGTTCAGGGGAAGTGGAGGGCACAGATACGCAGTATTTT
cdr3_aa: CASSTAEGSGEVEGTDTQYF
v_call: TRBV10-1
d_call: NA
j_call: TRBJ2-3
clone_size: NA

cdr3_nt: TGTGCCAGCAGTTTATTAGGGGTAAATCAGCCCCAGCATTTT
cdr3_aa: CASSLLGVNQPQHF
v_call: TRBV28
d_call: NA
j_call: TRBJ1-5
clone_size: medium-sized

cdr3_nt: TGTGCCAGCTCACCAAGACAGACCAATGAAGCTTTCTTT
cdr3_aa: CASSPRQTNEAFF
v_call: TRBV18
d_call: NA
j_call: TRBJ1-1
clone_size: NA

cdr3_nt: TGTGCCAGTGGACAGGAAAGGGGCTCCTACAATGAGCAGTTCTTC
cdr3_aa: CASGQERGSYNEQFF
v_call: TRBV2
d_call: TRBD1
j_call: TRBJ2-1
clone_size: NA

cdr3_nt: TGTGCCGGGGACAGGGGAAGCTATGGCTACACCTTC
cdr3_aa: CAGDRGSYGYTF
v_call: TRBV30
d_call: TRBD1
j_call: TRBJ1-2
clone_size: NA

cdr3_nt: TGTGCCAGCAGCTTGCCTCAACAAGACTATGGCTACACCTTC
cdr3_aa: CASSLPQQDYGYTF
v_call: TRBV5-6
d_call: NA
j_call: TRBJ1-2
clone_size: NA